This T cell receptor beta chain was identified in a study of shared clonotypes between healthy human individuals. TCRdb's copy holds only in-frame clones and misses some; the assay was immunoSEQ multiplex PCR. The sample records about 990,000 clones, 75% to 85% being singletons. V lost 5 bases and J 6 bases, leaving 16 bases between the germline ends. Germline V CDR1 and CDR2: SNHLY, FYNNEI. The CDR3 has 15 amino acids. Source material: memory CD4+ T cells from PBMCs. Subset: CD45RA-negative fraction. The V call is TRBV2, the J call TRBJ1-4; D perhaps matches TRBD1 (5 bases). The clonotype comes from a man younger than 30 in good health. Some clones in this sample may be carry-over from other donors' samples. The CDR3 sequence is CASSPRRDGHEKLFF. Written as DNA, the CDR3 is TGTGCCAGCAGTCCTCGCCGGGACGGACATGAAAAACTGTTTTTT.